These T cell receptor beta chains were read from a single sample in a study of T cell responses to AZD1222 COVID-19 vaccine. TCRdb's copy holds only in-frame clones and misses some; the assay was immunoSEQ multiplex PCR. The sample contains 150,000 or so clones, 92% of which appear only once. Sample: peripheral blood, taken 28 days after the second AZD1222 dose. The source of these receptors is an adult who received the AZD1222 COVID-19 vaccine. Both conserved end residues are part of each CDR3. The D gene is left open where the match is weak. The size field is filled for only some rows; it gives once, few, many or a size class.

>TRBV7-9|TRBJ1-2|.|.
CASSLFPPSASGYGYTF
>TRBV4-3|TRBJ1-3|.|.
CASSQQTGPGNTIYF
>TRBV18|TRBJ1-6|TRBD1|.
CASSPSRQGNSYNSPLHF
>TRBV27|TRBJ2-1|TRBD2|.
CASTLAGSYNEQFF
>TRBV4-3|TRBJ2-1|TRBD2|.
CASSQVGLEAYNEQFF
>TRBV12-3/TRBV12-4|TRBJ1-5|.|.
CASNLDRSQPQHF
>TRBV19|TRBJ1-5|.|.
CATHTESYSNQPQHF
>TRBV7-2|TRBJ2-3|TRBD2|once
CASSTNRDYLPPTDTQYF
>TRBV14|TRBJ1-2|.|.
CASSPGGSGNGYTF
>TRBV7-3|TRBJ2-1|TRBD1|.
CASSSPGTGTYNEQFF
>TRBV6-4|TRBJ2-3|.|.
CASSDEYGADTQYF
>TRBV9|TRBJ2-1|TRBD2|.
CASSRRELLAGGNNEQFF
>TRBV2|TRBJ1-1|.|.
CASTVNRGGLRNTEAFF
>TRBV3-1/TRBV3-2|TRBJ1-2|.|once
CASSQEVRGNGYTF
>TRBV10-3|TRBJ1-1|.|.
CATRSGGGDGEAFF
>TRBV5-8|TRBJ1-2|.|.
CASSRPGPYGYTF
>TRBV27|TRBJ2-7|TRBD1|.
CASSLSLAGTGGSPLDF
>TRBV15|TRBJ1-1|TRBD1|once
CATSRDRWGQGQDEAFF
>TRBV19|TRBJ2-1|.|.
CASSVGGNDNEQFF
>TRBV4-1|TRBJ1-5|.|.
CASSPIIDGSNQPQHF
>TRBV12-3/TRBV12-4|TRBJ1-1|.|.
CASTKQLNTEAFF
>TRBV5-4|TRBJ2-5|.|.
CASSFGRAETQYF
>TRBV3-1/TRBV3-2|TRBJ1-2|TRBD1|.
CASSQDRGLGGYTF
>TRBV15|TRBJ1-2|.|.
CATSRDLGSNYGYTF
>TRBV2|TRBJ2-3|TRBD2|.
CANQRGLTDTQYF
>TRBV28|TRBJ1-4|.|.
CASSLPPSGEKLFF
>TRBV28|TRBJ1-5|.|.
CASSLSSGQLGNQPQHF
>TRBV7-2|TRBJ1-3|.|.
CASSLNPFGANTIYF